A single sample is the source of the 10 T cell receptor beta chains below, sequenced in a study of T-cell memory formation after mild COVID-19. TCRdb fed the 5' RACE reads into MiXCR, producing one record per CDR3 protein. The sample lists about 150,000 distinct CDR3 sequences; less than 20% were seen once. The source material was PBMCs or a T cell subset sorted from them (not recorded which). These receptors originate from an adult woman who had mild COVID-19 (a few samples of this study predate the infection). Cell type and time point are not known.

The CDR3 reads CSVGEGYVATEAFF. In DNA, the CDR3 is TGCAGCGTTGGTGAGGGTTATGTTGCCACTGAAGCTTTCTTT. This rearrangement joins TRBV29-1 to TRBJ1-1; the D is unclear. In germline, CDR1 is SQVTM, CDR2 ANQGSEA. The CDR3 is 14 residues long. Trimming shortened V by 4 bases and J by 4 bases, and 16 bases separated the two germline ends.

CDR3 bases: TGCAGCGTTGTGACACAGGGAGTAGATACGCAGTATTTT. Residues: CSVVTQGVDTQYF. The rearrangement uses TRBV29-1 and TRBJ2-3; D may be TRBD1 (6 bases). Per germline, CDR1 SQVTM and CDR2 ANQGSEA. The ends were cut back, 4 bases at V and 5 bases at J, with 13 bases in the middle. The CDR3 loop spans 13 amino acids.

This clonotype has just a few counts. CDR3 region: CASSRAGSQSHEQYF. In nucleotides, the CDR3 is TGTGCCAGCAGTCGCGCGGGGTCCCAATCCCACGAGCAGTACTTC. This chain uses TRBV12-3 or TRBV12-4 with TRBJ2-7, with D possibly being TRBD2 (6 bases). The CDR3 is 15 amino acids. V was trimmed by 5 bases and J by 5 bases, leaving 19 bases between them.

This clonotype was seen a few times. The CDR3 loop is CASSVATVASGRTQETQYF. CDR3 sequence (DNA): TGTGCCAGCAGCGTAGCTACGGTGGCTAGCGGGAGGACCCAAGAGACCCAGTACTTC. The chain employs TRBV9 and TRBJ2-5; 11 bases match TRBD2. V was pared by 0 bases and J by 1 base, with 11 bases of the junction left unmatched. From germline, CDR1 is SGDLS and CDR2 YYNGEE. The CDR3 runs to 19 residues.

This clonotype was picked up a small number of times. The V call is TRBV6-5, the J call TRBJ2-1; 11 positions agree with TRBD1. After removal of 2 bases from V and 10 bases from J, the junction contained 7 bases not matched to a gene. Germline V gives CDR1 MNHEY, CDR2 SVGAGI. The CDR3 extends over 15 amino acids. The chain's CDR3 is CASSYLGQGAREQFF. The CDR3 DNA reads as TGTGCCAGCAGTTACCTTGGACAGGGGGCGCGGGAGCAGTTCTTC.

The genes are TRBV15 and TRBJ2-3; D unclear. The CDR3 has 13 residues. CDR1 is LNHNV and CDR2 is YYDKDF in the germline V gene (reference sequence). The V end was cut by 5 bases, the J end by 2 bases, with 8 bases between. The CDR3 nucleotides read TGTGCCACCAGCTCACTCAACACAGATACGCAGTATTTT. It codes for CATSSLNTDTQYF.

CDR3 sequence: CSARKGPSTDTQYF. Written as DNA, the CDR3 is TGCAGTGCTAGAAAGGGCCCGAGCACAGATACGCAGTATTTT. The chain recombines TRBV20-1 with TRBJ2-3; D unclear. V was shortened by 2 bases and J by 0 bases, with 9 bases between the two germline ends. The CDR3 has 14 residues. CDR1 and CDR2 from the germline V gene are DFQATT and SNEGSKA (reference sequence).

This chain joins TRBV5-1 and TRBJ1-1; D gene unclear. The germline gives CDR1 SGHRS, CDR2 YFSETQ. The CDR3 has 14 amino acids. V lost 4 bases and J lost 0, with 10 bases in between. CDR3 in DNA: TGCGCCAGCAGCCCCCCGGGCTTGAACACTGAAGCTTTCTTT. Translated: CASSPPGLNTEAFF. The full variable domain, rest sourced from reference TRBV5-1 and TRBJ1-1, is KAGVTQTPRYLIKTRGQQVTLSCSPISGHRSVSWYQQTPGQGLQFLFEYFSETQRNKGNFPGRFSGRQFSNSRSEMNVSTLELGDSALYLCASSPPGLNTEAFFGQGTRLTVV.

Here the CDR3 reads CASSLGTGSSYNSPLHF. Here the CDR3 DNA reads TGTGCCAGCAGCTTAGGTACAGGGAGCTCCTATAATTCACCCCTCCACTTT. The J gene is TRBJ1-6, the V gene TRBV11-2; the D gene is possibly TRBD1 (6 bases). Trimming left V 1 base short and J 0 bases short, with 10 bases between. The CDR3 sequence is 17 residues long. Germline V lookup: CDR1 SGHAT, CDR2 FQNNGV.

The rearrangement uses TRBV5-5 and TRBJ1-1, with D possibly being TRBD1 (5 bases). The V end lost 0 bases, the J end lost 4 bases, and 7 bases lay between the germline ends. The CDR3 contains 13 residues. Germline CDR1 SGHKS, CDR2 YYEKEE (reference sequence). The DNA for the CDR3 is TGTGCCAGCAGCTTGGACAGGACCACTGAAGCTTTCTTT. Translation: CASSLDRTTEAFF.